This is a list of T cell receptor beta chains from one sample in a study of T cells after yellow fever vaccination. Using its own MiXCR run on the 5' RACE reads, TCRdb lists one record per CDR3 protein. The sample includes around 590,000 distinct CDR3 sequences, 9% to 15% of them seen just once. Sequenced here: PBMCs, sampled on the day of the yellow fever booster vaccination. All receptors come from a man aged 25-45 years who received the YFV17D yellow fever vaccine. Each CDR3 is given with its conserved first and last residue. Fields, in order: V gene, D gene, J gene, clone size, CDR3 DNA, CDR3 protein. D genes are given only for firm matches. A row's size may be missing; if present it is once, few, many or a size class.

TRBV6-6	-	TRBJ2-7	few	TGTGCCAGCAGTTACTCGGCTCAAAAGCAGTACTTC	CASSYSAQKQYF
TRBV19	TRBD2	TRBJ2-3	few	TGTGCCAGTAGTACAAAGTGGGGACTAGAAGGTGCAGATACGCAGTATTTT	CASSTKWGLEGADTQYF
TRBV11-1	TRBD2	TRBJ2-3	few	TGTGCCAGCAGCTTCGGGACTACGTTCAGGGATACGCAGTATTTT	CASSFGTTFRDTQYF
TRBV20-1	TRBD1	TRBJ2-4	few	TGCAGTGCATATCCGGGACAGCTAGCCAAAAACATTCAGTACTTC	CSAYPGQLAKNIQYF
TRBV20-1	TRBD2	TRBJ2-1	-	TGCAGTGCGAAGCGGGAGGGCTTTTATGAGCAGTTCTTC	CSAKREGFYEQFF
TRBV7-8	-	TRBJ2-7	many	TGTGCCAGCAGCTTTTGGCAGGACGCCGAGCAGTACTTC	CASSFWQDAEQYF
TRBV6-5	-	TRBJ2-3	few	TGTGCCAGCAGTTCCGCAGGTTACTCGGGAGATACGCAGTATTTT	CASSSAGYSGDTQYF
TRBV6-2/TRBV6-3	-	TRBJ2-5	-	TGTGCCACGGGAGTTCGAAAGACCCAGTACTTC	CATGVRKTQYF
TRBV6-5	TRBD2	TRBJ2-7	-	TGTGCCAGCAGTTACAAGAGAGCGGGAGGGGTCTACGAGCAGTACTTC	CASSYKRAGGVYEQYF
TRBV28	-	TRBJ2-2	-	TGTGCCAGCAGTTTAAGGGTAGCGGCGAACACCGGGGAGCTGTTTTTT	CASSLRVAANTGELFF
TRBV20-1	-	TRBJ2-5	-	TGCAGTGCTGGGAGGCCGGGAGAGACCCAGTACTTC	CSAGRPGETQYF
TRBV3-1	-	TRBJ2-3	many	TGTGCCAGCAGCCAGAACCGTCTAGTCGGAGATACGCAGTATTTT	CASSQNRLVGDTQYF
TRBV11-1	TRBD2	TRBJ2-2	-	TGTGCCAGCAGCCACCATCGGGGCGGGAGTAACCTTACTCTAAACACCGGGGAGCTGTTTTTT	CASSHHRGGSNLTLNTGELFF
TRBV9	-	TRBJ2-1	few	TGTGCCAGCAGCGTAGAGGGAGGAGGACAGTACAATGAGCAGTTCTTC	CASSVEGGGQYNEQFF
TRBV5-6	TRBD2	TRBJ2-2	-	TGTGCCAGCAGCTTGGAGGGACTAGCGGACACCGGGGAGCTGTTTTTT	CASSLEGLADTGELFF
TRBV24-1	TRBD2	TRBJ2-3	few	TGTGCCACCAGTGGTGGGCTAGCGGGAGGGAGCACAGATACGCAGTATTTT	CATSGGLAGGSTDTQYF
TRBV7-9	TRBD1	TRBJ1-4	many	TGTGCCAGCAGCTTGGGACAGGGAAATGAAAAACTGTTTTTT	CASSLGQGNEKLFF
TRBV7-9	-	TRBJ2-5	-	TGTGCCAGCAGCGAACGGAAGACCCAGTACTTC	CASSERKTQYF
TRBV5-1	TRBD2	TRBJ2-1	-	TGCGCCAGCAGCTTAAGCAGGACTAGCGGGAGGCACAATGAGCAGTTCTTC	CASSLSRTSGRHNEQFF
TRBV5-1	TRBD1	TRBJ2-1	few	TGCGCCAGCAGCTTGGGGACAGGGGGCACGGATGAGCAGTTCTTC	CASSLGTGGTDEQFF
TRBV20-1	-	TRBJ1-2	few	TGCAGTGCTAGAGAGACAGTCCGGGGTGGCTACACCTTC	CSARETVRGGYTF
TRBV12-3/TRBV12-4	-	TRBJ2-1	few	TGTGCCAGCAGTTTGACTACCGGGAGCACCAATGAGCAGTTCTTC	CASSLTTGSTNEQFF
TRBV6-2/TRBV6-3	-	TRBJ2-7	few	TGTGCCAGCAGTAACCGGGACCCATCCTACGAGCAGTACTTC	CASSNRDPSYEQYF
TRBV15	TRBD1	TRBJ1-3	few	TGTGCCACCAGCAGTCACAGGGGTTCGGGAAACACCATATATTTT	CATSSHRGSGNTIYF
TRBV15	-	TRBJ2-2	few	TGTGCCACCAGCAGAGATAGAAAGAACACCGGGGAGCTGTTTTTT	CATSRDRKNTGELFF
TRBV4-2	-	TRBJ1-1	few	TGTGCCAGCAGCCCCCACCGGGGAGAGAACACTGAAGCTTTCTTT	CASSPHRGENTEAFF
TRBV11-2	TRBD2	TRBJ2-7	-	TGTGCCAGCAGCCCGTCGGCGGGGGGCGAAGGCGAGCAGTACTTC	CASSPSAGGEGEQYF
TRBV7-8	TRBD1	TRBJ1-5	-	TGTGCCAGCAGCTTAGCCGGGACAGGGGACAATCAGCCCCAGCATTTT	CASSLAGTGDNQPQHF
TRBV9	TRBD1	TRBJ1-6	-	TGTGCCAGCAGCGTAGAAGGCAGGGGGGATTCACCCCTCCACTTT	CASSVEGRGDSPLHF
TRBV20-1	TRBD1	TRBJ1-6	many	TGCAGTGCTAGTAGGGACAGGGCGTCACCCCTCCACTTT	CSASRDRASPLHF